The clone carrying this T cell receptor (beta chain) was recorded once. What it binds is not known. Germline CDR1 is SGHRS and CDR2 is YFSETQ. The CDR3 runs to 15 residues. The V end lost 2 bases, the J end lost 5 bases, and 13 bases lay between the germline ends. This sample was included in a study of T cell responses to AZD1222 COVID-19 vaccine. Study-wide background: Both about-4-week and about-12-week second-dose recipients were combined.

Study-wide points: The study found vaccine-associated CD4 TCRs spanning spike, dominant at 160-218 and 743-854. The study reported that nearly half of spike-specific TCRs target unmutated variant regions. Repertoire sampling was restricted to post-peak T cell response timepoints.

This table comes from immunoSEQ multiplex PCR, and its TCRdb copy is limited to in-frame clones, with some not included. The table has under 150,000 clones, approximately 90% seen once. This clonotype originated in an adult in good health. This specimen consisted of peripheral blood, obtained on day 0 of AZD1222 vaccination. V usage is TRBV5-1 and J usage is TRBJ1-4, with a tentative D call TRBD1 (5 bases). This chain's CDR3 is CASSLTGHTNEKLFF. The CDR3 nucleotides are TGCGCCAGCAGCTTAACAGGCCACACCAATGAAAAACTGTTTTTT.